This TCR beta chain was recovered during a study of OX40 agonist ivuxolimab in advanced cancers. With regard to the full study: Ivuxolimab, which targeted the costimulatory receptor OX40 (CD134), was an agonistic, fully human IgG2 monoclonal antibody. Intravenous ivuxolimab was administered to patients every 2 weeks at six dose levels: 0.01, 0.1, 0.3, 1.5, 3 and 10 mg/kg. Of the approximately 50 dose-escalation patients, hepatocellular carcinoma was present in approximately 20, melanoma in some 15, renal cell carcinoma in 9 and head and neck cancer in 9. In the dose-escalation cohort, 70% to 90% of patients were male, and the mean age was approximately 60 years with a range of about 23 to 79. Prior anti-PD-1, anti-PD-L1 or anti-CTLA-4 therapy was permitted, and less than 45% of dose-escalation patients had received checkpoint inhibitors. Partial responses occurred in three dose-escalation patients: two with cutaneous melanoma and one with hepatocellular carcinoma. Peripheral TCRbeta sequencing aimed to test whether ivuxolimab altered TCR sequence diversity and caused clonal T-cell expansion. The paper covers the monotherapy dose-escalation part of the phase I ivuxolimab trial, which included N = 52 patients.

The CDR3 runs 14 residues from the cysteine to the phenylalanine. Only CDR3 DNA remains: 42 bases, in frame from the first base. CDR1 SGHTA and CDR2 FQGTGA are derived from the germline V gene. The V and J ends are trimmed by 0 bases and 2 bases, leaving 6 bases between them. To sequence the TCRbeta CDR3 region, genomic DNA was isolated from the sorted cells. TCRbeta CDR3 regions were sequenced using the immunoSEQ Assay. Not all clones reach the TCRdb copy of this immuneACCESS table, which keeps in-frame sequences only. Checked studies attribute under half of the gap to unresolved V genes and leave the rest unexplained. The sample profile shows about 94,000 clones; 87% of them were found once. In total, the top ten clones hold about 0.3% of the sample. Findings and caveats that apply to the study as a whole: After ivuxolimab, CD8+ T cells had more expanded clones than CD4+ T cells on average. Low levels of normalized T-cell clonal expansion were also seen in some patients who did not respond. In partial responders in the 0.1-3.0 mg/kg groups, normalized peripheral clonal expansion was found to be among the lowest, especially among CD8+ T cells. Clonal expansion of both CD4+ and CD8+ blood T cells was observed from baseline to week 6 at doses 0.1 to 3.0 mg/kg. Which antigens the clonally expanded peripheral T cells were specific for was not determined.

Turning to this clone: Its antigen is not yet known. No much larger clone is present one base from it, and per-base qualities are unavailable.

Patients with autoimmune disease history or receiving systemic immunosuppression were excluded from the trial. In every dose cohort, peripheral blood was drawn for TCR sequencing at baseline, cycle 4 day 1, and cycle 7 day 1. The samples were taken from a phase I, first-in-human, multicenter, open-label dose-escalation trial of ivuxolimab. Adults with locally advanced or metastatic melanoma, renal cell carcinoma, hepatocellular carcinoma or head and neck squamous cell carcinoma were enrolled in the trial. CD4+ and CD8+ T cells were sorted separately from peripheral blood before TCR sequencing. The receptor chain draws on TRBV7-3 and TRBJ2-3, with no confident D gene call. The TCR sequence derives from an adult with an advanced solid tumor such as melanoma, head and neck, liver or kidney cancer. The sequences come from CD4+ or CD8+ T cells sorted from blood, collected in a trial of the OX40 agonist ivuxolimab. The sequenced DNA: TGTGCCAGCAGCTTAACGCCCACCACAGATACGCAGTATTTT. Translated, this gives CASSLTPTTDTQYF.